Listed below are T cell receptor beta chains from one sample, sequenced in a study of siplizumab effects on memory and regulatory T cells. Produced via immunoSEQ multiplex PCR; TCRdb's table is partial and in-frame only. Here the sample spans 57,000 or so clones, roughly 78% being singletons. Source material: memory CD4+ T cells sorted from blood. The receptors were sampled from a human donor in good health. The CDR3 runs from the conserved cysteine through the conserved F or W. A D gene is named only where the DNA matches it firmly. Size tells how often a clone was seen (once, few, many) or the class of an expanded clone, and some rows leave it out.

>TRBJ2-2|TRBV5-6|NA|NA
TGTGCCAGCAGGCCGGGGATGGGCGGGGAGCTGTTTTTT
CASRPGMGGELFF
>TRBJ2-1|TRBV5-1|TRBD2|once
TGCGCCAGCAGCTTGTCGGGGGGGAGCTATGAGCAGTTCTTC
CASSLSGGSYEQFF
>TRBJ2-5|TRBV5-6|NA|NA
TGTGCCAGCAGCTTTTCCCCAGAGACCCAGTACTTC
CASSFSPETQYF
>TRBJ2-7|TRBV28|NA|NA
TGTGCCAGCAGCCCTCCTCGGGTGGGGCTTGGGTCCTACGAGCAGTACTTC
CASSPPRVGLGSYEQYF
>TRBJ2-7|TRBV27|TRBD2|NA
TGTGCCAGCAGCCGGAACGGGGGACTAGCGAGTAACGAGCAGTACTTC
CASSRNGGLASNEQYF
>TRBJ1-3|TRBV6-5|NA|few
TGTGCCAGCAGGGACGGGGGCGGAAACACCATATATTTT
CASRDGGGNTIYF
>TRBJ2-3|TRBV7-2|NA|NA
TGTGCCAGCAGCCACCCCAAGACTAGCACAGATACGCAGTATTTT
CASSHPKTSTDTQYF
>TRBJ2-3|TRBV5-1|TRBD1|NA
TGCGCCAGCAACCCGGGACAGGGTTTCAGGGCGATCACCACAGATACGCAGTATTTT
CASNPGQGFRAITTDTQYF
>TRBJ1-1|TRBV18|NA|NA
TGTGCCAGCTCACTTCAAGGGTTGAACACTGAAGCTTTCTTT
CASSLQGLNTEAFF
>TRBJ2-7|TRBV7-9|NA|NA
TGTGCCAGCAGCCCGTCGGGGGGCGTTCTCGAGCAGTACTTC
CASSPSGGVLEQYF
>TRBJ1-4|TRBV25-1|NA|NA
TGTGCCAGCAGTGAAGGTATCGGCGGCAGGGGTGAAAAACTGTTTTTT
CASSEGIGGRGEKLFF
>TRBJ2-7|TRBV6-5|TRBD1|few
TGTGCCAGCAGCCGCCGGGACAGGGGTGCCTACGAGCAGTACTTC
CASSRRDRGAYEQYF
>TRBJ1-1|TRBV6-6|NA|NA
TGTGCCAGCAGTTACTCGTTGGGAACTGAAGCTTTCTTT
CASSYSLGTEAFF
>TRBJ2-5|TRBV6-1|TRBD2|few
TGTGCCAGCAGTGACAGCGGGGGGGCTGAGACCCAGTACTTC
CASSDSGGAETQYF
>TRBJ2-2|TRBV19|NA|NA
TGTGCCAGTAGTCTAGGGGGCACCGGGGAGCTGTTTTTT
CASSLGGTGELFF
>TRBJ1-4|TRBV19|TRBD1|NA
TGTGCCAGTATTACAGGGGGGTATGACAATGAAAAACTGTTTTTT
CASITGGYDNEKLFF
>TRBJ1-1|TRBV5-1|NA|NA
TGCGCCAGCAGCTTGGAAGCCCGCACTGAAGCTTTCTTT
CASSLEARTEAFF
>TRBJ1-2|TRBV9|NA|NA
TGTGCCAGCAGCGTAGTCCCGGACCCCAGCGATGGCTACACCTTC
CASSVVPDPSDGYTF
>TRBJ1-5|TRBV14|TRBD1|NA
TGTGCCAGCAGCCAAACAGGGGGCAATCAGCCCCAGCATTTT
CASSQTGGNQPQHF
>TRBJ2-7|TRBV28|NA|NA
TGTGCCAGCGGCACCACAGGGTCCACCACGTCTTCCCCGTACGAGCAGTACTTC
CASGTTGSTTSSPYEQYF
>TRBJ1-1|TRBV6-4|NA|NA
TGTGCCAGGACCGAACCCAAAGCTTTCTTT
CARTEPKAFF
>TRBJ2-2|TRBV6-5|NA|NA
TGTGCCAGCAGAACCCCCGGGGACACCGGGGAGCTGTTTTTT
CASRTPGDTGELFF
>TRBJ2-7|TRBV11-2|NA|NA
TGTGCCAGCAGCCCAGGAGGGACAGCGATCTACGAGCAGTACTTC
CASSPGGTAIYEQYF
>TRBJ1-1|TRBV10-1|NA|NA
TGCGCCAGCAGTTTAGTCGGGAAATGGGGGGATGCGGACACTGAAGCTTTCTTT
CASSLVGKWGDADTEAFF
>TRBJ2-3|TRBV7-3|TRBD2|NA
TGTGCCAGCAGCTTAACGGGGCTAGCGGGGGGAATCACCGGTACGCAGTATTTT
CASSLTGLAGGITGTQYF
>TRBJ2-2|TRBV10-2|NA|NA
TGCGCCAGCAGGGAACGGGGTCGCTCCGGGGAGCTGTTTTTT
CASRERGRSGELFF
>TRBJ2-3|TRBV19|TRBD2|few
TGTGCCAGCCAACTAGCGGGGGGCCGTCCAGATACGCAGTATTTT
CASQLAGGRPDTQYF
>TRBJ2-5|TRBV18|TRBD2|NA
TGTGCCAGCTCACTTGGACTAGCGACAGGTCAAGAGACCCAGTACTTC
CASSLGLATGQETQYF
>TRBJ1-2|TRBV21-1|NA|NA
TGTGCCAGCAGCAAATCCCGAACCCCTGCGGACTATGGCTACACCTTC
CASSKSRTPADYGYTF
>TRBJ1-1|TRBV19|NA|few
TGTGCCAGTAGCCCTCTGATTGGGGGCACTGAAGCTTTCTTT
CASSPLIGGTEAFF
>TRBJ1-6|TRBV19|NA|NA
TGTGCCACCGCGAGGAGGGGGGCGCTAGGTTCACCCCTCCACTTT
CATARRGALGSPLHF
>TRBJ1-2|TRBV6-6|NA|NA
TGTGCCAGCAGTTACTCAAACTATGGCTACACCTTC
CASSYSNYGYTF
>TRBJ2-2|TRBV7-6|NA|few
TGTGCCAGCAGCTTAGAGGGCACCGGGGAGCTGTTTTTT
CASSLEGTGELFF
>TRBJ2-7|TRBV4-1|NA|few
TGCGCCAGCAGCCAGGGACTCCTTGGAAAGGAGCAGTACTTC
CASSQGLLGKEQYF